The rows below give T cell receptor beta chains drawn from one sample of a study of blood T cell repertoires in COVID-19. Assay: immunoSEQ multiplex PCR; the TCRdb copy retains only in-frame clones and omits some. The sample includes 200,000 or so clones, just over 85% seen only once; the top ten take 3% to 4.5%. Input material: PBMCs or T cells enriched from blood (not recorded which). These receptors were collected from a woman in her 40s with acute COVID-19. The CDR3 runs from the conserved cysteine through the conserved F or W. D genes are given only for firm matches. The size field is filled for only some rows; it gives once, few, many or a size class.

cdr3_nt cdr3_aa j_call cdr3_length v_call d_call clone_size
TGTGCCAGCAGAAATTACGGGGGGACCAGCTACAATGAGCAGTTCTTC CASRNYGGTSYNEQFF TRBJ2-1 16 TRBV27 TRBD2 .
TGTGCCAGTAGCGACACTAGACAGGGGAGGGGTACGGGTCAGCCCCAGCATTTT CASSDTRQGRGTGQPQHF TRBJ1-5 18 TRBV19 TRBD1 once
TGTGCCAGTAGTATTCGCGCGGGGCGGAACACCGGGGAGCTGTTTTTT CASSIRAGRNTGELFF TRBJ2-2 16 TRBV19 . few
TGTGCCAGCAGCCAAGATCCGGCGGGGTGGTTAGATGAGCAGTTCTTC CASSQDPAGWLDEQFF TRBJ2-1 16 TRBV3-1/TRBV3-2 . .
TGTGCCACCACGACGCCTAGGGCTGGAGGGAAAGCTTTCTTT CATTTPRAGGKAFF TRBJ1-1 14 TRBV10-3 . .
TGTGCCAGCAGCTTATTTGAGGGGGAGTCGGAGACCCAGTACTTC CASSLFEGESETQYF TRBJ2-5 15 TRBV7-3 . .
TGTGCCAGCAGCGAGCCCCAGACAGGGATGGATGACTATGGCTACACCTTC CASSEPQTGMDDYGYTF TRBJ1-2 17 TRBV9 TRBD1 .
TGTGCCAGCAGCTTATCAAGAGGGTTGGACACTGAAGCTTTCTTT CASSLSRGLDTEAFF TRBJ1-1 15 TRBV7-2 . .
TGTGCCAGCAGCTTAGGCGGACAGATCGAGCAGTTCTTC CASSLGGQIEQFF TRBJ2-1 13 TRBV7-9 . .
TGTGCCAGCAGCCCCACGGGGTTGCCGTACTATGGCTACACCTTC CASSPTGLPYYGYTF TRBJ1-2 15 TRBV9 . .
TGTGCCAGCAGTTCCCAGGGGCCCTACTCTGGAAACACCATATATTTT CASSSQGPYSGNTIYF TRBJ1-3 16 TRBV27 . .
TGTGCCAGCAGCCTACGGACTAGCGGAAGCTCCTACAATGAGCAGTTCTTC CASSLRTSGSSYNEQFF TRBJ2-1 17 TRBV7-3 TRBD2 .
TGTGCCAGCAGTCGGGGACAGGGGGCCAGCCATGAGCAGTTCTTC CASSRGQGASHEQFF TRBJ2-1 15 TRBV7-9 TRBD1 .
TGTGCCAGCCAGGGGCGCTCTAGCAATCAGCCCCAGCATTTT CASQGRSSNQPQHF TRBJ1-5 14 TRBV6-5 . .
TGTGCCAGCACCCTCTCCACCGGGGAGCTGTTTTTT CASTLSTGELFF TRBJ2-2 12 TRBV3-1/TRBV3-2 . .
TGTGCCAGCAGTGAGGGCACCAGTTCATATGGCTACACCTTC CASSEGTSSYGYTF TRBJ1-2 14 TRBV2 . .
TGTGCCAGCAGCTTAAAACAGGGGCCTTACAATGAGCAGTTCTTC CASSLKQGPYNEQFF TRBJ2-1 15 TRBV7-2 TRBD1 few
TGCAGTGCTAGTAAAAGCGGGGCGTACCAAGAGACCCAGTACTTC CSASKSGAYQETQYF TRBJ2-5 15 TRBV20-1 TRBD2 .
TGTGCCAGTAGTAGAGGACAGTCAACTAATGAAAAACTGTTTTTT CASSRGQSTNEKLFF TRBJ1-4 15 TRBV19 . .
TGCGCCAGCAGCCCCTTGGGAGTTGGATCTAACTATGGCTACACCTTC CASSPLGVGSNYGYTF TRBJ1-2 16 TRBV4-1 . .
TGTGCCAGCACCTCCGGGACAGGGAGGGAACTGTTTTTT CASTSGTGRELFF TRBJ1-4 13 TRBV6-5 TRBD1 .
TGTGCCAGCAGCTTAGGGGCCCTAAACATTCAGTACTTC CASSLGALNIQYF TRBJ2-4 13 TRBV7-2 . .
TGTGCCAGCAGCTTCGGCGCGGATGAGCAGTTCTTC CASSFGADEQFF TRBJ2-1 12 TRBV7-2 . .
TGTGCCAGCAGCTTTTGGGACAGACACCATGAAGCTTTCTTT CASSFWDRHHEAFF TRBJ1-1 14 TRBV5-5 TRBD1 .
TGCGCCAGCAGCTTCTTATTCCTCCGGGACAGGGGGCGATACACTGAAGCTTTCTTT CASSFLFLRDRGRYTEAFF TRBJ1-1 19 TRBV5-1 TRBD1 .
TGTGCCTGGAGATCAATGGCTGTTTCCTATAATTCACCCCTCCACTTT CAWRSMAVSYNSPLHF TRBJ1-6 16 TRBV30 . .
TGTGCCAGCTCACCTTCTAAGCCAGGGAATAATTCACCCCTCCACTTT CASSPSKPGNNSPLHF TRBJ1-6 16 TRBV18 . .
TGTGCCAGTAGTATGGGTCAGGGCTCCTACAATGAGCAGTTCTTC CASSMGQGSYNEQFF TRBJ2-1 15 TRBV19 . .
TGTGCCAGCAGCCCGACAGGGGCGGGGCCCCTCTATGGCTACACCTTC CASSPTGAGPLYGYTF TRBJ1-2 16 TRBV6-2/TRBV6-3 TRBD1 .
TGTGCCAGCAGCTTAGACTCCCAGGATACGCAGTATTTT CASSLDSQDTQYF TRBJ2-3 13 TRBV11-3 . .
TGTGCCAGTAGTATGGGGCGGCGCGTAGTTAGCAATCAGCCCCAGCATTTT CASSMGRRVVSNQPQHF TRBJ1-5 17 TRBV19 . few
TGTGCCAGCAGCCAAGAACAGTCCTCTGGAAACACCATATATTTT CASSQEQSSGNTIYF TRBJ1-3 15 TRBV3-1/TRBV3-2 . .
TGTGCCAGCAGGAAAGTAGGGGGTTCGGGCTACACCTTC CASRKVGGSGYTF TRBJ1-2 13 TRBV5-6 . once
TGTGCCAGCCTTCGGACAAGGACCTACAATGAGCAGTTCTTC CASLRTRTYNEQFF TRBJ2-1 14 TRBV2 . .
TGTGCCAGCAGCTTGGGAGGGGGTGAGGAAGCTTTCTTT CASSLGGGEEAFF TRBJ1-1 13 TRBV5-6 . .
TGTGCCAGTAGTATATCGGGGGGAGGAACTGAAGCTTTCTTT CASSISGGGTEAFF TRBJ1-1 14 TRBV19 . once
TGTGCCAGCTCACCCGGGAAGGGCCAGCCCCAGCATTTT CASSPGKGQPQHF TRBJ1-5 13 TRBV18 . .
TGTGCCAGCAAACTGACTGGGGCCAACGTCCTGACTTTC CASKLTGANVLTF TRBJ2-6 13 TRBV27 . .
TGCAGCGCTCCCACGAGGACTAGCTTCATGTTTGAGACCCAGTACTTC CSAPTRTSFMFETQYF TRBJ2-5 16 TRBV29-1 TRBD2 .